The TCR beta chain under discussion was sequenced for a study of blood T cells in healthy people across ages. The authors ran a second PCR of about 7 to 12 cycles using a sample-barcoded 5' primer and a J-beta primer mix. The template-switch adaptor was a 5' adaptor with 12 random nucleotides. It tagged each cDNA molecule. A single record per CDR3 protein comes from TCRdb applying MiXCR to the 5' RACE reads. In the table there are approximately 2,000,000 distinct CDR3 sequences, about two fifths of which are singletons. V was clipped by 4 bases and J by 4 bases, with 16 bases between them. CDR1 is MNHEY and CDR2 is SVGEGT in the germline V gene. CDR3 size: 15 residues.

This receptor was obtained from a human donor in good health. The chain uses TRBV6-2 or TRBV6-3 and TRBJ1-1; no clear D. Material for sequencing was blood. The CDR3 reads CASSSARGGGTEAFF. The CDR3 region has the DNA TGTGCCAGCAGTTCCGCGAGAGGAGGTGGCACTGAAGCTTTCTTT.